These 18 T cell receptor beta chains were sequenced from one sample in a study of OX40 agonist ivuxolimab in advanced cancers. Method: immunoSEQ multiplex PCR; TCRdb's copy keeps in-frame clones and lacks some. The sample records tens of thousands of clones, around nine tenths being singletons. This specimen was CD4+ or CD8+ T cells sorted from blood, taken in a trial of the OX40 agonist ivuxolimab. The receptors were sampled from an adult with an advanced solid tumor such as melanoma, head and neck, liver or kidney cancer.

The chain joins TRBV7-3 to TRBJ2-5, with 10 bases aligning to TRBD2. CDR1 is SGHTA, CDR2 FQGTGA, per germline. The V segment lost 5 bases and the J segment 3 bases; nucleotides outside the gene matches: 15. The CDR3 length is 18 residues. The CDR3 spells CASSPQAYLAGGKETQYF. The CDR3 DNA follows: TGTGCCAGCAGCCCTCAGGCGTACTTAGCGGGAGGAAAAGAGACCCAGTACTTC.

The chain recombines TRBV11-2 with TRBJ1-2, with D perhaps TRBD1 (5 bases). V was shortened by 1 base and J by 2 bases, with 23 bases between the two germline ends. The CDR3 consists of 19 residues. Per the germline V gene, CDR1 is SGHAT and CDR2 is FQNNGV. CDR3 in amino acids: CASSLGFLTGGEKNYGYTF. The CDR3 nucleotides read TGTGCCAGCAGCTTAGGGTTTTTGACTGGGGGGGAGAAGAACTATGGCTACACCTTC.

This chain connects TRBV19 to TRBJ1-2; weak D call: TRBD1 (6 bases). Trimming took 2 bases from V and 3 from J, leaving 10 bases between them. There are 14 residues in the CDR3. Germline V gene lookup returns CDR1 LNHDA and CDR2 SQIVND (reference sequence). The DNA for the CDR3 is TGTGCCAGTAGTATACAGGGGATGGACTATGGCTACACCTTC. Translated, it gives CASSIQGMDYGYTF.

This sequence joins TRBV28 and TRBJ1-2; no definite D call. V was shortened by 4 bases and J by 2 bases, with 5 bases between the two germline ends. Germline V CDR1 and CDR2: MDHEN, SYDVKM. CDR3 length equals 12 residues. CDR3 nucleotide sequence: TGTGCCAGCAGTTCCCCCAACTATGGCTACACCTTC. Translated: CASSSPNYGYTF.

This chain connects TRBV19 to TRBJ1-5, with a tentative D call TRBD1 (5 bases). Germline loops: CDR1 LNHDA, CDR2 SQIVND (reference sequence). This CDR3 comprises 15 residues. The V end lost 5 bases, the J end lost 0 bases, and 11 bases lay between the germline ends. In DNA form, the CDR3 reads TGTGCCAGTAGTGCTCGGGACGGTAGCAATCAGCCCCAGCATTTT. Protein: CASSARDGSNQPQHF. The variable domain in full, with the rest retrieved from reference TRBV19 and TRBJ1-5, is DGGITQSPKYLFRKEGQNVTLSCEQNLNHDAMYWYRQDPGQGLRLIYYSQIVNDFQKGDIAEGYSVSREKKESFPLTVTSAQKNPTAFYLCASSARDGSNQPQHFGDGTRLSIL.

Only one count was recorded for this clone. The V call is TRBV14, the J call TRBJ1-1; 8 bases align to TRBD1. V was clipped by 0 bases and J by 2 bases; unmatched bases: 17. This CDR3 comprises 20 residues. Germline-derived CDR1 and CDR2 are SGHDN and FVKESK. The CDR3 loop reads CASSQDGSGTGWITNTEAFF. The CDR3 nucleotides are TGTGCCAGCAGCCAAGACGGTTCTGGGACAGGCTGGATTACTAACACTGAAGCTTTCTTT.

In its sample, this clone was seen once. The rearrangement links TRBV10-1 to TRBJ2-4; D might be TRBD1 (6 bases). The CDR3 is 14 amino acids. Per the germline V gene, CDR1 is WNHNN and CDR2 is SYGVQD (reference sequence). The germline V and J ends were trimmed by 2 bases and 5 bases, with 10 bases remaining between them. The CDR3 DNA follows: TGCGCCAGCAGTGAGACAGGGTATCAAAACATTCAGTACTTC. Translating it yields CASSETGYQNIQYF.

The genes are TRBV7-2 and TRBJ1-6; no reliable D call. The CDR3 has 16 amino acids. Trimming shortened V by 2 bases and J by 0 bases, and 8 bases separated the two germline ends. CDR1 is SGHTA and CDR2 is FQGNSA in the germline V gene. The DNA for the CDR3 is TGTGCCAGCAGCTTACGCAGTAGCTCCTATAATTCACCCCTCCACTTT. Translation: CASSLRSSSYNSPLHF.

V gene TRBV7-7 combines with J gene TRBJ2-5; TRBD2 is a possible D gene (6 bases). The CDR3 is 12 residues long. Germline CDR1 is SSHAT and CDR2 is FNYEAQ (reference sequence). The CDR3 coding sequence is TGTGCTAGCGGTGTAAGCAGGGAGACCCAGTACTTC. Its translation: CASGVSRETQYF. Full variable domain (missing parts from reference TRBV7-7 and TRBJ2-5): GAGVSQSPRYKVTKRGQDVTLRCDPISSHATLYWYQQALGQGPEFLTYFNYEAQPDKSGLPSDRFSAERPEGSISTLTIQRTEQRDSAMYRCASGVSRETQYFGPGTRLLVL.

This clone occurred once. The chain employs TRBV7-2 and TRBJ2-1; D is ambiguous. This CDR3 has 16 residues. Germline CDR1 reads SGHTA; CDR2 reads FQGNSA. With 1 base removed from V and 0 bases from J, the gap between germline ends came to 10 bases. The chain's CDR3 is CASSLDPQSSYNEQFF. For the CDR3, the DNA is TGTGCCAGCAGCTTAGATCCCCAAAGCTCCTACAATGAGCAGTTCTTC.

The J gene is TRBJ2-7, the V gene TRBV21-1; the table's D call, TRBD2, was not checked against the DNA. TRBV21-1 is deemed a pseudogene. CDR3 length: 17 residues. The CDR3 protein is CASSKGMTRKDSYEQYF. In DNA, the CDR3 is TGTGCCAGCAGCAAAGGGATGACTAGAAAGGATTCCTACGAGCAGTACTTC.

The V and J genes are TRBV6-6 and TRBJ1-5; 9 nucleotides match TRBD1. The CDR3 sequence is 12 residues long. Germline V gene sequence: CDR1 MNHNY, CDR2 SVGAGI (reference sequence). J was trimmed by 4 bases and V by 8 bases; bases with no gene match: 0. This chain's CDR3 is CASGTGNQPQHF. The CDR3 nucleotides read TGTGCCAGCGGGACAGGGAATCAGCCCCAGCATTTT.

The V gene is TRBV7-9, the J gene TRBJ2-1; D is possibly TRBD1 (6 bases). V was shortened by 4 bases and J by 8 bases, with 15 bases between the two germline ends. Germline-derived CDR1 and CDR2 are SEHNR and FQNEAQ (reference sequence). The CDR3 covers 14 residues. Here the CDR3 DNA reads TGTGCCAGCAGCTGGCTGCAGGGACACCATGAGCAGTTCTTC. Protein: CASSWLQGHHEQFF. The entire variable domain, with the rest obtained from reference TRBV7-9 and TRBJ2-1, is as follows: DTGVSQNPRHKITKRGQNVTFRCDPISEHNRLYWYRQTLGQGPEFLTYFQNEAQLEKSRLLSDRFSAERPKGSFSTLEIQRTEQGDSAMYLCASSWLQGHHEQFFGPGTRLTVL.

The genes are TRBV5-1 and TRBJ2-1; TRBD2 matches at 8 bases. With 0 bases clipped from V and 6 bases from J, the junction kept 5 bases outside the gene matches. The length of the CDR3 is 15 residues. The germline V gene has CDR1 SGHRS and CDR2 YFSETQ. In DNA form, the CDR3 reads TGCGCCAGCAGCTTGGGGGGACTAGATCTCAATGAGCAGTTCTTC. This sequence encodes CASSLGGLDLNEQFF.

V and J are TRBV4-1 and TRBJ2-7; 10 nucleotides line up with TRBD2. The length of the CDR3 is 15 residues. The V segment lost 4 bases and the J segment 3 bases; nucleotides outside the gene matches: 6. CDR1 is MGHRA and CDR2 is YSYEKL in the germline V gene. The CDR3 loop is CASSPSGLAVYEQYF. CDR3 DNA: TGCGCCAGCAGCCCTTCAGGACTAGCGGTCTACGAGCAGTACTTC.

J is TRBJ2-1 and V is TRBV5-5; 12 positions match TRBD2. The CDR3 is 14 amino acids. The V gene's germline CDR1 is SGHKS and CDR2 YYEKEE (reference sequence). V lost 9 bases, J lost 4 bases, and 5 bases stayed unmatched. This CDR3 is CATRTSGIYNEQFF. CDR3 nucleotides: TGTGCCACCAGGACTAGCGGGATATACAATGAGCAGTTCTTC.

The rearrangement joins TRBV9 to TRBJ2-3, with 7 bases identical to TRBD1. The germline V gene has CDR1 SGDLS and CDR2 YYNGEE. V lost 0 bases and J lost 2; bases outside the gene matches: 3. The CDR3 length is 15 residues. CDR3 coding DNA: TGTGCCAGCAGCGTAGTCGGGACAGCCACAGATACGCAGTATTTT. It translates to CASSVVGTATDTQYF.

J is TRBJ2-7 and V is TRBV19; tentatively, D is TRBD1 (6 bases). The V gene lost 3 bases and the J gene lost 0 bases, with 12 bases spanning the gap. CDR1 and CDR2 (germline): LNHDA, SQIVND (reference sequence). CDR3 size: 15 residues. CDR3 sequence: CASSMTGLSSYEQYF. CDR3 coding DNA: TGTGCCAGTAGTATGACAGGCCTCAGCTCCTACGAGCAGTACTTC.